The present TCR beta chain was sequenced within a study of T-cell reconstitution after alpha-beta-depleted transplantation in children. Preparation of the TCRbeta library used unique molecular identifiers. TCRdb itself ran the PCR reads through MiXCR, one entry per CDR3 protein. The profile covers about 480,000 distinct CDR3 sequences, with approximately 13% appearing a single time and around 5.8% taken by the ten largest. This sequence originates from a human donor who donated a stem cell graft to a child with combined immunodeficiency. The sample in question was PBMCs from the stem cell graft donor, obtained from the stem cell graft.

The CDR3, as DNA: TGTGCCAGCTCACCACCCCGCGGACAGGGGGACTACGAGCAGTACTTC. Translating it yields CASSPPRGQGDYEQYF. The V call is TRBV18, the J call TRBJ2-7; 10 bases line up with TRBD1. This CDR3 region has 16 residues. The ends lost 0 bases at V and 3 bases at J; junction bases unmatched: 5. Per the germline V gene, CDR1 is KGHSH and CDR2 is LQKENI.